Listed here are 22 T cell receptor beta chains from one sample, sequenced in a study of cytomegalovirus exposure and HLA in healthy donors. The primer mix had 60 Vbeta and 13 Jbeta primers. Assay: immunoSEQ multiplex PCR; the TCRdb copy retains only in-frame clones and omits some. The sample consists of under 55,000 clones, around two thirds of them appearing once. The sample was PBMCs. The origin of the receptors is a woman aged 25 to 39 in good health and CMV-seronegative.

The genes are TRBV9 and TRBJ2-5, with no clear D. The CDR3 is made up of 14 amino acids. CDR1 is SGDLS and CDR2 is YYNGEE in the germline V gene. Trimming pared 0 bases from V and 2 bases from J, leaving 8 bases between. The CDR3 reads CASSVGFSQETQYF. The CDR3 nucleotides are TGTGCCAGCAGCGTAGGCTTCAGTCAAGAGACCCAGTACTTC.

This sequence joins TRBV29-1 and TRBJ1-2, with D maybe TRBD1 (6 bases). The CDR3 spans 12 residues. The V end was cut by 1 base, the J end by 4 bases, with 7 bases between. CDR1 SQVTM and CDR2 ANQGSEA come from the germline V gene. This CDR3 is CSVEGQVYGYTF. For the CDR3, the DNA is TGCAGCGTTGAAGGACAGGTCTATGGCTACACCTTC.

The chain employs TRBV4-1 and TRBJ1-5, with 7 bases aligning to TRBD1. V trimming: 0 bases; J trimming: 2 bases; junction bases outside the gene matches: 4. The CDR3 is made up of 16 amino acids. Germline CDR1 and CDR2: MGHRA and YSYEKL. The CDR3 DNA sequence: TGCGCCAGCAGCCAAGAAGGGGGCGTGGGCAATCAGCCCCAGCATTTT. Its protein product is CASSQEGGVGNQPQHF.

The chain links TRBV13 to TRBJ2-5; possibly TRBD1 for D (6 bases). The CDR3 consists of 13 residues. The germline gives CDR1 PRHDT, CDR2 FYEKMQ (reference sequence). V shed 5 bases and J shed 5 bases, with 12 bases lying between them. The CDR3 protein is CASSQAGAETQYF. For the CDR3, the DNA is TGTGCCAGCAGCCAAGCAGGGGCGGAGACCCAGTACTTC.

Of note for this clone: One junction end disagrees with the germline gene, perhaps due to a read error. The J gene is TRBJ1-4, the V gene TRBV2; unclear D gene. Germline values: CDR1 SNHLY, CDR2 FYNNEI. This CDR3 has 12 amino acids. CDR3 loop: CASRVSKEKLFF. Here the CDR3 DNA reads TGTGCCAGCAGGGTGTCTAAGGAAAAACTGTTTTTT.

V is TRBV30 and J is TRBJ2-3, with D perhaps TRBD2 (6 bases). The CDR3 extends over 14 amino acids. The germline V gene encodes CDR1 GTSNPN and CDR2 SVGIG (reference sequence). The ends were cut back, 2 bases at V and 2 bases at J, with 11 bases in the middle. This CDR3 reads CAWSLGRHTDTQYF. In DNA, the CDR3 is TGTGCCTGGAGTCTCGGGAGACACACAGATACGCAGTATTTT.

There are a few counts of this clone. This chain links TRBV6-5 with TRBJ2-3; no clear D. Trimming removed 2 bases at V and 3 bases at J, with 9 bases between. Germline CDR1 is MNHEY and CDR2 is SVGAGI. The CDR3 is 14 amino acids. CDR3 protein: CASSYGVYTDTQYF. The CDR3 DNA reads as TGTGCCAGCAGTTACGGAGTTTATACAGATACGCAGTATTTT.

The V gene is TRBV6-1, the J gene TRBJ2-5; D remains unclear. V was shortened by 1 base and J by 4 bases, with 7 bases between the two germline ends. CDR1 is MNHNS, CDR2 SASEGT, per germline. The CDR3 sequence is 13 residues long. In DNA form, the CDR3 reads TGTGCCAGCAGTGAAGTTCACAGAGAGACCCAGTACTTC. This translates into CASSEVHRETQYF.

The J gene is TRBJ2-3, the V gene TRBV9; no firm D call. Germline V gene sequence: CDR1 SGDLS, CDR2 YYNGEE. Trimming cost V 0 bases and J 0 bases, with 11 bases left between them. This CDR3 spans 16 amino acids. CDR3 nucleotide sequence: TGTGCCAGCAGCGTAGGCCTCACAGTAAGCACAGATACGCAGTATTTT. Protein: CASSVGLTVSTDTQYF.

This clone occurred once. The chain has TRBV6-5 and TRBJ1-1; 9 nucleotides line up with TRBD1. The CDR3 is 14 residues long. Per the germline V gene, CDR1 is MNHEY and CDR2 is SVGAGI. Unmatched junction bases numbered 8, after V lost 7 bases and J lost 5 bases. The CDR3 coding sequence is TGTGCCAGCAAGGAATCGACAGGGGGGACTGAAGCTTTCTTT. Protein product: CASKESTGGTEAFF.

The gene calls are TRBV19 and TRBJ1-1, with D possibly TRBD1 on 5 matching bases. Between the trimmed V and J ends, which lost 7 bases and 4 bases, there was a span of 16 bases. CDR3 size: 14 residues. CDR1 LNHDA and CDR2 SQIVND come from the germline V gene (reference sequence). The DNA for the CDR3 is TGTGCCAGTACCGACGGGAGGGGCGGCACTGAAGCTTTCTTT. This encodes CASTDGRGGTEAFF.

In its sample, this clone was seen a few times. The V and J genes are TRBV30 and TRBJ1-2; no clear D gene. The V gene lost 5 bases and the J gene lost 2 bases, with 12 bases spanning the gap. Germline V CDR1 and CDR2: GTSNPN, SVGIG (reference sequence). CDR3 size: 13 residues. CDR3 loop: CAWSLAANYGYTF. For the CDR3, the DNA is TGTGCCTGGTCCCTTGCGGCGAACTATGGCTACACCTTC.

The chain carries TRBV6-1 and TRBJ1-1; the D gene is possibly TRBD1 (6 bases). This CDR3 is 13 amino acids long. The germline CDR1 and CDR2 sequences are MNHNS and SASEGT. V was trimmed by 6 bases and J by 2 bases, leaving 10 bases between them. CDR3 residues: CASRGAVNTEAFF. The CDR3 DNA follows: TGTGCCAGCAGGGGGGCCGTCAACACTGAAGCTTTCTTT.

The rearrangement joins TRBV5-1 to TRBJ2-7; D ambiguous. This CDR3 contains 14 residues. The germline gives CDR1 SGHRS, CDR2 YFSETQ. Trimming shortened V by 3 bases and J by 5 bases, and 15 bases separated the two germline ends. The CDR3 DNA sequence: TGCGCCAGCAGCTGGAAGGAGACCCTAAACGAGCAGTACTTC. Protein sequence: CASSWKETLNEQYF.

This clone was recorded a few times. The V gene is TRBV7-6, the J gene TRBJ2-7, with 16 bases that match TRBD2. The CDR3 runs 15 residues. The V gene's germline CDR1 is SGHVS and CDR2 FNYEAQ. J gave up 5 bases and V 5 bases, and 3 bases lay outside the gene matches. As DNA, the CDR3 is TGTGCCAGCAGCGAGGGACTAGCGGGAGGGGACGAGCAGTACTTC. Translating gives CASSEGLAGGDEQYF.

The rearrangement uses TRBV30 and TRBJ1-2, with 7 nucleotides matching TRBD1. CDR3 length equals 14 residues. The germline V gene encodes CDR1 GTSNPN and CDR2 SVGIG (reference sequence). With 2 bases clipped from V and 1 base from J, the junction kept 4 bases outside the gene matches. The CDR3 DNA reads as TGTGCCTGGAGTTACAGGGGAAATAACTATGGCTACACCTTC. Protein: CAWSYRGNNYGYTF.

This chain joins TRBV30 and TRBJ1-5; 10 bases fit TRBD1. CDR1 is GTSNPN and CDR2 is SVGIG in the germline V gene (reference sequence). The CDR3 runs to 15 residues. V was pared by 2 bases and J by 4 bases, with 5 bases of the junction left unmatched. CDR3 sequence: CAWSPMGQGNQPQHF. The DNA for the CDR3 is TGTGCCTGGAGTCCCATGGGACAGGGGAATCAGCCCCAGCATTTT.

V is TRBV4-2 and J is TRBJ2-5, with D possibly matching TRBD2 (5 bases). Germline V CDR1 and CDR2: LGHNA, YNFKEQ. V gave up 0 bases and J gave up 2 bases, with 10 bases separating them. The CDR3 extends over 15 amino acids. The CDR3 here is CASSQDGRTQETQYF. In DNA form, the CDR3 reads TGTGCCAGCAGCCAAGACGGTCGGACTCAAGAGACCCAGTACTTC.

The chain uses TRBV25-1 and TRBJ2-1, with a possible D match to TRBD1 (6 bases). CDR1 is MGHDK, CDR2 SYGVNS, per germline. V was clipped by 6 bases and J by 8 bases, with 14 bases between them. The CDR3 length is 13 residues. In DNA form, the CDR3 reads TGTGCCAGCAGCGTTAGTGGGGGCTATGAGCAGTTCTTC. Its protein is CASSVSGGYEQFF.

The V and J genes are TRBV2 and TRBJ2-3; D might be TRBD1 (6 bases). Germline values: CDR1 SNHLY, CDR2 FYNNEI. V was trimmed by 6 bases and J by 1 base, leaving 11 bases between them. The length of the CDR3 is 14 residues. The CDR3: CASRVEGGTDTQYF. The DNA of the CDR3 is TGTGCCAGCAGGGTAGAGGGGGGCACAGATACGCAGTATTTT.

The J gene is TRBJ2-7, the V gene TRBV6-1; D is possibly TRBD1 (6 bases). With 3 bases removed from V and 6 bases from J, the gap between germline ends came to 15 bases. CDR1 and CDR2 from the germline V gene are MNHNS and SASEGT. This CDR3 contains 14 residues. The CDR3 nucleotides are TGTGCCAGCAGTGACATGCAGGGGCTGAGCGAGCAGTACTTC. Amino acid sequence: CASSDMQGLSEQYF.

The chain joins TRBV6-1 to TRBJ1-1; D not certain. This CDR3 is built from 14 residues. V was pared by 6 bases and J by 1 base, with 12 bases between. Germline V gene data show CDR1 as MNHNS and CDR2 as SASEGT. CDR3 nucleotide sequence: TGTGCCAGCAGATTGAGGTTGGAGAACACTGAAGCTTTCTTT. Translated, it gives CASRLRLENTEAFF.